The next 24 T cell receptor beta chains were all read from a single sample in a study of T cell repertoires in cytomegalovirus infection. TCRdb passed the reads through MiXCR, listing each CDR3 protein once. The table includes 500,000 to 600,000 distinct CDR3 sequences, more than 15% detected once. Sequencing used CD8+ T cells from PBMCs. These receptors were obtained from a human donor in good health (CMV status not recorded). Some clones in this sample may be carry-over from other donors' samples.

The CDR3 loop reads CASSYSSQVAYTF. As DNA, the CDR3 is TGTGCCAGCAGTTACTCGTCCCAGGTAGCCTACACCTTC. The genes are TRBV6-5 and TRBJ1-2; D gene unclear. There are 13 residues in the CDR3. V lost 0 bases to trimming and J lost 10 bases, with 12 bases between them. Germline CDR1 MNHEY, CDR2 SVGAGI.

V usage is TRBV14 and J usage is TRBJ2-2; the D is unclear. CDR3 length equals 13 residues. Germline CDR1 SGHDN, CDR2 FVKESK. Trimming shortened V by 4 bases and J by 6 bases, and 9 bases separated the two germline ends. The CDR3 spells CASSPWGSGELFF. CDR3 bases: TGTGCCAGCAGCCCGTGGGGATCCGGGGAGCTGTTTTTT. The complete variable domain, with remaining parts taken from reference TRBV14 and TRBJ2-2, reads EAGVTQFPSHSVIEKGQTVTLRCDPISGHDNLYWYRRVMGKEIKFLLHFVKESKQDESGMPNNRFLAERTGGTYSTLKVQPAELEDSGVYFCASSPWGSGELFFGEGSRLTVL.

This clonotype was recorded many times. The gene calls are TRBV12-3 or TRBV12-4 and TRBJ1-2; D call uncertain. Trimming pared 4 bases from V and 4 bases from J, leaving 13 bases between. The CDR3 contains 14 residues. As DNA, the CDR3 is TGTGCCAGCAGTTATACTCCCTTGAGCTATGGCTACACCTTC. Encoded protein: CASSYTPLSYGYTF.

This clonotype has only a few counts. This sequence joins TRBV2 and TRBJ2-5, with TRBD2 matching over 7 bases. The junction had 14 bases not matched to a gene; V was cut back by 9 bases and J by 4 bases. Germline CDR1 reads SNHLY; CDR2 reads FYNNEI. CDR3 size: 15 residues. The CDR3 bases are TGTGCCAGGTCTGAGCGGGGAGACGCCAGAGAGACCCAGTACTTC. This gives the protein CARSERGDARETQYF. Full variable domain (outside the CDR3, taken from reference TRBV2 and TRBJ2-5): EPEVTQTPSHQVTQMGQEVILRCVPISNHLYFYWYRQILGQKVEFLVSFYNNEISEKSEIFDDQFSVERPDGSNFTLKIRSTKLEDSAMYFCARSERGDARETQYFGPGTRLLVL.

This clonotype was observed a handful of times. The chain links TRBV3-1 to TRBJ2-3; 12 bases agree with TRBD2. V shed 4 bases, J shed 5 bases, and the junction held 7 bases outside the gene matches. CDR3 length: 16 amino acids. Germline CDR1 and CDR2: LGHDT and YNNKEL (reference sequence). The chain's CDR3 is CASSPLAGGPLDTQYF. The CDR3 DNA reads TGTGCCAGCAGCCCCCTAGCGGGAGGGCCGTTAGATACGCAGTATTTT.

On this clonotype: This could be a read error, since a much larger clone is one nucleotide away. This chain uses TRBV14 with TRBJ2-3; a possible D gene is TRBD1 (7 bases). The germline V gene encodes CDR1 SGHDN and CDR2 FVKESK. The CDR3 has 17 residues. For the CDR3, the DNA is TGTGCCAGCAGCCAAGATCAGGGGGGACAACTCACAGATGCGCAGTATTTT. It specifies CASSQDQGGQLTDAQYF.

There are many counts of this clonotype. The gene calls are TRBV6-5 and TRBJ1-1; 7 bases are shared with TRBD1. In germline, CDR1 is MNHEY, CDR2 SVGAGI. CDR3 length: 18 residues. Trimming removed 6 bases from V and 0 bases from J; junction bases left unmatched: 16. DNA for the CDR3: TGTGCCAGCAGCCAAGTAATAGACAGGGAACCCATGAACACTGAAGCTTTCTTT. It codes for CASSQVIDREPMNTEAFF.

The sample holds many counts of this clonotype. The rearrangement links TRBV5-1 to TRBJ2-7, with D possibly TRBD1 on 7 matching bases. CDR1 is SGHRS, CDR2 YFSETQ, per germline. The CDR3 totals 14 residues. The V end was cut by 3 bases, the J end by 2 bases, with 12 bases between. CDR3 region: CASSSGDSAYEQYF. In DNA, the CDR3 is TGCGCCAGCAGCTCGGGGGACAGTGCCTACGAGCAGTACTTC.

The rearrangement links TRBV20-1 to TRBJ2-7; D is ambiguous. The V gene's germline CDR1 is DFQATT and CDR2 SNEGSKA (reference sequence). The CDR3 length is 14 residues. V was trimmed by 2 bases and J by 2 bases, leaving 13 bases between them. CDR3 sequence reads: CSARRKVWAYEQYF. In DNA form, the CDR3 reads TGCAGTGCTAGAAGAAAAGTTTGGGCCTACGAGCAGTACTTC.

This clonotype has only a few counts. The rearrangement joins TRBV5-1 to TRBJ1-1; 11 bases match TRBD1. Losses at the gene ends were 0 bases for V and 6 bases for J; bases not matched to a gene: 4. The CDR3 is 15 residues long. Germline CDR1 reads SGHRS; CDR2 reads YFSETQ. The CDR3: CASSLGPGQGAEAFF. CDR3 nucleotide sequence: TGCGCCAGCAGCTTGGGGCCGGGACAGGGGGCTGAAGCTTTCTTT.

This chain joins TRBV7-9 and TRBJ2-7; 8 bases align to TRBD1. Per germline, CDR1 SEHNR and CDR2 FQNEAQ (reference sequence). The CDR3 length is 19 residues. After removal of 4 bases from V and 1 base from J, the junction contained 18 bases not matched to a gene. As DNA, the CDR3 is TGTGCCAGCAGCTCAATTCCTTGGACAGGGTTAAAGATATCCTACGAGCAGTACTTC. Protein product: CASSSIPWTGLKISYEQYF.

J is TRBJ2-2 and V is TRBV29-1; D is possibly TRBD1 or TRBD2 (6 bases each). Trimming stripped 4 bases from V and 7 bases from J, with 16 bases between. Germline V gene data show CDR1 as SQVTM and CDR2 as ANQGSEA. The CDR3 sequence is 14 residues long. The CDR3 loop reads CSVAGTGAGGELFF. DNA for the CDR3: TGCAGCGTTGCGGGTACGGGGGCCGGCGGGGAGCTGTTTTTT.

This clonotype has ten or more counts. The genes are TRBV4-2 and TRBJ1-1, with D maybe TRBD1 (6 bases). Germline loops: CDR1 LGHNA, CDR2 YNFKEQ. The CDR3 is 18 amino acids. Trimming removed 0 bases at V and 5 bases at J, with 22 bases between. This CDR3 reads CASSQDLSSEQGRTEAFF. The CDR3, as DNA: TGTGCCAGCAGCCAAGATCTCTCTTCCGAGCAGGGGAGGACTGAAGCTTTCTTT.

Written as DNA, the CDR3 is TGTGCCAGCACCCCGGCCTCCTATAATTCACCCCTCCACTTT. Translating gives CASTPASYNSPLHF. The V and J genes are TRBV27 and TRBJ1-6, with unresolved D. Germline CDR1 and CDR2: MNHEY and SMNVEV (reference sequence). Trimming pared 7 bases from V and 0 bases from J, leaving 7 bases between. The CDR3 length is 14 residues.

As regards this clonotype: A much more abundant neighbour one base away suggests this may be a read error. This chain links TRBV27 with TRBJ1-2, with D possibly TRBD1 on 5 matching bases. Germline V CDR1 and CDR2: MNHEY, SMNVEV (reference sequence). The length of the CDR3 is 15 residues. CDR3 protein: CASSLSAGTNYDYTF. CDR3 nucleotides: TGTGCCAGCAGTTTAAGCGCAGGGACTAACTATGACTACACCTTC.

This clonotype was counted a single time. V usage is TRBV6-6 and J usage is TRBJ1-1; D uncertain. The CDR3 contains 11 residues. CDR1 and CDR2 (germline): MNHNY, SVGAGI (reference sequence). The V gene lost 5 bases and the J gene lost 7 bases, with 8 bases spanning the gap. The CDR3 protein is CASSNLFEAFF. The CDR3 coding sequence is TGTGCCAGCAGTAACCTATTTGAAGCTTTCTTT.

This chain joins TRBV29-1 and TRBJ2-1, with no clear D. The CDR3 is made up of 12 amino acids. Germline assignment: CDR1 SQVTM and CDR2 ANQGSEA. The V and J ends lost 1 base and 7 bases respectively, with 8 bases between them. In DNA form, the CDR3 reads TGCAGCGTTGAAGCGGATTGGAATGAGCAGTTCTTC. Amino acid sequence: CSVEADWNEQFF.

Ten or more counts support this clonotype. This chain joins TRBV15 and TRBJ1-2; D is perhaps TRBD1 (6 bases). V was clipped by 5 bases and J by 4 bases, with 17 bases between them. The CDR3 runs 15 residues. CDR1 is LNHNV, CDR2 YYDKDF, per germline (reference sequence). The CDR3 DNA reads as TGTGCCACCAGCTCGAGGTCCGGGGGGCTCTATGGCTACACCTTC. It translates to CATSSRSGGLYGYTF.

The V gene is TRBV2, the J gene TRBJ2-7; TRBD1 matches at 12 bases. Unmatched junction bases numbered 5, after V lost 8 bases and J lost 3 bases. CDR3 length: 14 residues. The V gene's germline CDR1 is SNHLY and CDR2 FYNNEI. The CDR3: CASEGQGAGYEQYF. CDR3 coding DNA: TGTGCCAGCGAGGGACAGGGGGCAGGCTACGAGCAGTACTTC.

Many counts were recorded for this clonotype. The rearrangement uses TRBV24-1 and TRBJ2-1; 10 bases match TRBD2. The length of the CDR3 is 17 residues. The germline V gene encodes CDR1 KGHDR and CDR2 SFDVKD. V shed 8 bases and J 6 bases; nucleotides not matched to a gene: 15. The CDR3 reads CATIGGGAGGGPNEQFF. CDR3 bases: TGTGCCACCATAGGAGGGGGAGCGGGGGGGGGTCCCAATGAGCAGTTCTTC.

Ten or more counts support this clonotype. The gene calls are TRBV7-9 and TRBJ2-1; D not certain. The germline CDR1 and CDR2 sequences are SEHNR and FQNEAQ (reference sequence). CDR3 size: 15 residues. The V end lost 7 bases, the J end lost 1 base, and 14 bases lay between the germline ends. DNA of the CDR3: TGTGCCAGCACCCCCAATAGTCAGTCCTACAATGAGCAGTTCTTC. It specifies CASTPNSQSYNEQFF.

This clonotype showed up many times. V and J are TRBV29-1 and TRBJ2-4; the D is unclear. This CDR3 region has 13 residues. V was shortened by 1 base and J by 0 bases, with 4 bases between the two germline ends. Germline CDR1 reads SQVTM; CDR2 reads ANQGSEA. The CDR3 nucleotides are TGCAGCGTTGAAGGGTTAGCCAAAAACATTCAGTACTTC. This sequence encodes CSVEGLAKNIQYF.

Many counts were recorded for this clonotype. The chain uses TRBV28 and TRBJ2-1; D is ambiguous. V dropped 1 base and J dropped 4 bases, with 8 bases sitting between them. The CDR3 length is 14 residues. CDR1 is MDHEN, CDR2 SYDVKM, per germline. The CDR3 nucleotides are TGTGCCAGCAGTTTATTAAGGGTATACAATGAGCAGTTCTTC. It yields the protein CASSLLRVYNEQFF.

This clonotype was picked up a small number of times. The chain links TRBV18 to TRBJ1-1; 9 nucleotides agree with TRBD1. Per the germline V gene, CDR1 is KGHSH and CDR2 is LQKENI. CDR3 length equals 15 residues. The V segment lost 3 bases and the J segment 11 bases; nucleotides outside the gene matches: 13. As DNA, the CDR3 is TGTGCCAGCTCACCGGATGAGGGGACAGGGAGTGATGCTTTCTTT. Amino acids: CASSPDEGTGSDAFF.